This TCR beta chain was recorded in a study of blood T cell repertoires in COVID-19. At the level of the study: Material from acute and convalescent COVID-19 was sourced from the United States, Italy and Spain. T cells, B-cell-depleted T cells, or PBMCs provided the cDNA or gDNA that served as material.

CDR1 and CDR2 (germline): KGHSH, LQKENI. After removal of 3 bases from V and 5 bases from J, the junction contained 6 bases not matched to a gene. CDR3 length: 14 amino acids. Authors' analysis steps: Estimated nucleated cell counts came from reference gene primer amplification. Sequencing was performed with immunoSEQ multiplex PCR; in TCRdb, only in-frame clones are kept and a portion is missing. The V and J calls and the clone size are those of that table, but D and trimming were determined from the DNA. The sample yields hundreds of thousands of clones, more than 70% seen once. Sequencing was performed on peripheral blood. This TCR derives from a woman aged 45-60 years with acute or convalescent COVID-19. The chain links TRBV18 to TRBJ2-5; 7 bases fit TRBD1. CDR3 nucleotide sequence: TGTGCCAGCTCACCCGGGACAGTTCGGGAGACCCAGTACTTC. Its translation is CASSPGTVRETQYF. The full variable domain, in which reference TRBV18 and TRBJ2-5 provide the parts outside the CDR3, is NAGVMQNPRHLVRRRGQEARLRCSPMKGHSHVYWYRQLPEEGLKFMVYLQKENIIDESGMPKERFSAEFPKEGPSILRIQQVVRGDSAAYFCASSPGTVRETQYFGPGTRLLVL.